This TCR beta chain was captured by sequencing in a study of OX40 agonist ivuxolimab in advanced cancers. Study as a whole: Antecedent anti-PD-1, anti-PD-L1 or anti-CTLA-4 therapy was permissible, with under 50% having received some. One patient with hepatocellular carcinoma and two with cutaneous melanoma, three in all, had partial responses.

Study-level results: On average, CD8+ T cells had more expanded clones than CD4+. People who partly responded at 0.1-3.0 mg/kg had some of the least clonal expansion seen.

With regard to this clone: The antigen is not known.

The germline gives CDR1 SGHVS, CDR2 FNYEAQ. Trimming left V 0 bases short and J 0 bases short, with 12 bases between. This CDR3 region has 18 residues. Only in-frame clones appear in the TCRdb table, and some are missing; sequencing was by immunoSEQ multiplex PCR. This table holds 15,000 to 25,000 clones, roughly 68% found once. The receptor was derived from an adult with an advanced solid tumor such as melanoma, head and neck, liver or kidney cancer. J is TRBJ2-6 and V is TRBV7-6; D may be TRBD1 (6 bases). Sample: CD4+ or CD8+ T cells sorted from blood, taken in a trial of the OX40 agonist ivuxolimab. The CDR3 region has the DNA TGTGCCAGCAGCTTAGCAGCAGGGGCCCTCTCTGGGGCCAACGTCCTGACTTTC. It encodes CASSLAAGALSGANVLTF.